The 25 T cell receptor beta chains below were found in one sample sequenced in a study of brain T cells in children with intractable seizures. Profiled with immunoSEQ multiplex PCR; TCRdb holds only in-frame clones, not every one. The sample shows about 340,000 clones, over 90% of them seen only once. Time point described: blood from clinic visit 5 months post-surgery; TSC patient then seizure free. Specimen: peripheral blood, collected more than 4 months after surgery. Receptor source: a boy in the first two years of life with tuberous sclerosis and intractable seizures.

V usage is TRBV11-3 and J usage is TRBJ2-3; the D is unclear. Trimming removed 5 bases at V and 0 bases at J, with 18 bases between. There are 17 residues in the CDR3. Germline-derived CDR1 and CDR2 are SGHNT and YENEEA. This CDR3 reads CASSPRHRTSSTDTQYF. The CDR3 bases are TGTGCCAGCAGCCCAAGACATAGAACATCTAGCACAGATACGCAGTATTTT.

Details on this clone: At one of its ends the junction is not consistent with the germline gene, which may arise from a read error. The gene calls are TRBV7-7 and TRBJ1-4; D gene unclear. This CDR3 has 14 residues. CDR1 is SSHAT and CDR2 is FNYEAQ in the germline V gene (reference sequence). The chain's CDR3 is CASSLGLGDEKLFF. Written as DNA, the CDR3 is TGTGCTAGCAGCTTAGGACTGGGAGATGAAAAACTGTTTTTT. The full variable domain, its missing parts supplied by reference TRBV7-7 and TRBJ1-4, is GAGVSQSPRYKVTKRGQDVTLRCDPISSHATLYWYQQALGQGPEFLTYFNYEAQPDKSGLPSDRFSAERPEGSISTLTIQRTEQRDSAMYRCASSLGLGDEKLFFGSGTQLSVL.

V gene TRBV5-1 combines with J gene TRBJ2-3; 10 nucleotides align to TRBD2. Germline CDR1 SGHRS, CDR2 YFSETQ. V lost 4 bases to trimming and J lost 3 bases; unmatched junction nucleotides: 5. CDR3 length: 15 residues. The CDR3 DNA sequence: TGCGCCAGCAGCCTAGCGGGAGAGGGTACAGATACGCAGTATTTT. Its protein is CASSLAGEGTDTQYF.

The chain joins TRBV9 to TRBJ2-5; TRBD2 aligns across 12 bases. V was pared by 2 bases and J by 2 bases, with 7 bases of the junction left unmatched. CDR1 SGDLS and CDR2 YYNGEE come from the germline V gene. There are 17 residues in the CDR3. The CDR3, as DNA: TGTGCCAGCAGCGTCGGACTAGCGGGGTACGTTCAAGAGACCCAGTACTTC. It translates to CASSVGLAGYVQETQYF.

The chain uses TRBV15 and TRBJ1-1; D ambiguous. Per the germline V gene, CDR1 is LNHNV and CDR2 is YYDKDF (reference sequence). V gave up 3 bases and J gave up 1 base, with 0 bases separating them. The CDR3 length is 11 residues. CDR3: CATSRNTEAFF. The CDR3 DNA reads TGTGCCACCAGCAGGAACACTGAAGCTTTCTTT.

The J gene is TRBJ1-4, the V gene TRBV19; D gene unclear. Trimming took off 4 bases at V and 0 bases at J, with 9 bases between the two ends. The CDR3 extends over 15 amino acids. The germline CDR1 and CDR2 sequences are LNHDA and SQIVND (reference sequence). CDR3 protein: CASSKPRATNEKLFF. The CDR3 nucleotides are TGTGCCAGTAGTAAACCGCGTGCAACTAATGAAAAACTGTTTTTT.

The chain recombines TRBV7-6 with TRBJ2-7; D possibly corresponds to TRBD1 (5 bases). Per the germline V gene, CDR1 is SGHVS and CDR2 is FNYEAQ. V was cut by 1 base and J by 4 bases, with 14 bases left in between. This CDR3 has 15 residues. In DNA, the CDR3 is TGTGCCAGCAGCTTAGAGGCAGGGAACACTTACGAGCAGTACTTC. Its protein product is CASSLEAGNTYEQYF.

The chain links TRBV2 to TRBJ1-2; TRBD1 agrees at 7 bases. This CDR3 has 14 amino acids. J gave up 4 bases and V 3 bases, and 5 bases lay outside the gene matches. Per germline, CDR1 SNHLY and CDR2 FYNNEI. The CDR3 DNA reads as TGTGCCAGCAGTGACGGACAGGCGGGCTATGGCTACACCTTC. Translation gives CASSDGQAGYGYTF.

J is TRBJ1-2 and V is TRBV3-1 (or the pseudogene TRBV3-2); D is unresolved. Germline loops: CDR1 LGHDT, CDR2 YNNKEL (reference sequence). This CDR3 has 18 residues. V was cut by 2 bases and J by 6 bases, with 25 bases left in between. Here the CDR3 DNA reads TGTGCCAGCAGCCAACCCCAGGCAACTACTAGCCCGTCGCATGGCTACACCTTC. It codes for CASSQPQATTSPSHGYTF.

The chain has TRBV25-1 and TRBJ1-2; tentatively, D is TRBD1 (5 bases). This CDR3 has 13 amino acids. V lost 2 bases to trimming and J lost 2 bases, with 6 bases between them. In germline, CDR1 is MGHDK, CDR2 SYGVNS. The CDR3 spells CASSEHRNYGYTF. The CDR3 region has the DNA TGTGCCAGCAGTGAACACAGGAACTATGGCTACACCTTC.

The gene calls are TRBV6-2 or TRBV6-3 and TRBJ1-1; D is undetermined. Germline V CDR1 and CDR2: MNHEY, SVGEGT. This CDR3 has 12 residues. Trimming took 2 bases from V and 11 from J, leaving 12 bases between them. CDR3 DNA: TGTGCCAGCAGTTACGCCACGGGTGGCGCTTTCTTT. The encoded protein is CASSYATGGAFF.

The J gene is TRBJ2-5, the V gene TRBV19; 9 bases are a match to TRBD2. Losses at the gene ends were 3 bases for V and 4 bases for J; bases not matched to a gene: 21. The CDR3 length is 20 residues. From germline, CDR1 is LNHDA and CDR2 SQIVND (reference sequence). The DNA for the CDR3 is TGTGCCAGTAGTATGCAGGGGTGGACTAGCGAGAGCCCATTGAGAGAGACCCAGTACTTC. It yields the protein CASSMQGWTSESPLRETQYF.

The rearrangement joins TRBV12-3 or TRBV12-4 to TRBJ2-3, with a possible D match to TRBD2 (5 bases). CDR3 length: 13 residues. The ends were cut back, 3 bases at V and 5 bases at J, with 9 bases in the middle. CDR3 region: CASSFNGGDTQYF. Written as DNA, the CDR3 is TGTGCCAGCAGTTTTAACGGAGGAGATACGCAGTATTTT.

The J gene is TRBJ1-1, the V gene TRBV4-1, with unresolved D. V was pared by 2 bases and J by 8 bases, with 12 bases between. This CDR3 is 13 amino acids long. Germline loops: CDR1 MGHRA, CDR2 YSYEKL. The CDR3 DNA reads TGCGCCAGCAGCCAAAACACTCCGGACGAAGCTTTCTTT. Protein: CASSQNTPDEAFF.

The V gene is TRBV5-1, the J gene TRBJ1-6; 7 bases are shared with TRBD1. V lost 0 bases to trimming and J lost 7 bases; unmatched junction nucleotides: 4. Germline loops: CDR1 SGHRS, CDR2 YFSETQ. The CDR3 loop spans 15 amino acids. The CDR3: CASSLEQGRNSPLHF. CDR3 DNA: TGCGCCAGCAGCTTGGAACAGGGGAGAAATTCACCCCTCCACTTT.

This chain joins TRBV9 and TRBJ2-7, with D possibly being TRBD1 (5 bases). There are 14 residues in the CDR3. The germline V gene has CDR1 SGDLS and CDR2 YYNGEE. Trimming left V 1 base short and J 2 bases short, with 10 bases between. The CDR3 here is CASSVRSGTYEQYF. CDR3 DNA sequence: TGTGCCAGCAGCGTAAGATCAGGGACCTACGAGCAGTACTTC.

The CDR3 sequence is CASSFGTKNTGELFF. CDR3 nucleotides: TGTGCCAGCAGTTTTGGGACAAAGAACACCGGGGAGCTGTTTTTT. This chain uses TRBV28 with TRBJ2-2; tentatively, D is TRBD1 (6 bases). Trimming took off 3 bases at V and 1 base at J, with 9 bases between the two ends. Germline V gene lookup returns CDR1 MDHEN and CDR2 SYDVKM. CDR3 length: 15 amino acids.

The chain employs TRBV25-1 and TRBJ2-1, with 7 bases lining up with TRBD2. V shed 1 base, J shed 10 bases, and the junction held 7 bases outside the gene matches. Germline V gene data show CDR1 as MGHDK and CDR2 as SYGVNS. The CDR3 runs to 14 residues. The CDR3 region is CASSELRRENEQFF. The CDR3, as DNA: TGTGCCAGCAGTGAATTAAGGCGGGAGAACGAGCAGTTCTTC.

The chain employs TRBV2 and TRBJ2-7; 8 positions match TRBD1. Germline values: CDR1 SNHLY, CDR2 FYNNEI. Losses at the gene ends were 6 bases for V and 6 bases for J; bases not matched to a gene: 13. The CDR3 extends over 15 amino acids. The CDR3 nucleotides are TGTGCCAGCAGGAACGACAGGACAGGGAACGCCGAGCAGTACTTC. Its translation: CASRNDRTGNAEQYF. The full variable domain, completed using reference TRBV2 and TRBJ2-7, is EPEVTQTPSHQVTQMGQEVILRCVPISNHLYFYWYRQILGQKVEFLVSFYNNEISEKSEIFDDQFSVERPDGSNFTLKIRSTKLEDSAMYFCASRNDRTGNAEQYFGPGTRLTVT.

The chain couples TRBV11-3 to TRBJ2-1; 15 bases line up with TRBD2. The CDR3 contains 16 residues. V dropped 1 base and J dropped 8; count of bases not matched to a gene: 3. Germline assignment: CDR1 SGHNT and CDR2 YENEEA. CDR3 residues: CASSLGTSGRADEQFF. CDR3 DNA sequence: TGTGCCAGCAGCTTAGGGACTAGCGGGAGGGCCGATGAGCAGTTCTTC.

CDR3 sequence: CASSETGVSPLHF. The CDR3 coding sequence is TGTGCCAGCAGCGAAACAGGGGTTTCACCCCTCCACTTT. The chain has TRBV9 and TRBJ1-6, with TRBD1 matching 7 bases. The germline CDR1 and CDR2 sequences are SGDLS and YYNGEE. V gave up 3 bases and J gave up 9 bases; unmatched junction bases: 3. CDR3 size: 13 residues.

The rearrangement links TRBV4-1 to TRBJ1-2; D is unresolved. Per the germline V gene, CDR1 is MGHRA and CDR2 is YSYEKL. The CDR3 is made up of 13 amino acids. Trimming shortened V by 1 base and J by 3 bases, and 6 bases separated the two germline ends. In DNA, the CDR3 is TGCGCCAGCAGCCAAGCCCGGCACTATGGCTACACCTTC. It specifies CASSQARHYGYTF.

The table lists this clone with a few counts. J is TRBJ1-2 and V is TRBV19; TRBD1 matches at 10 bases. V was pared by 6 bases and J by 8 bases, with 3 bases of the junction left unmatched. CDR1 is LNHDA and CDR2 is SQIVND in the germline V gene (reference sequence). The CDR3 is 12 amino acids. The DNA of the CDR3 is TGTGCCAGTAGGACAGGGGGCGACGGCTACACCTTC. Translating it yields CASRTGGDGYTF.

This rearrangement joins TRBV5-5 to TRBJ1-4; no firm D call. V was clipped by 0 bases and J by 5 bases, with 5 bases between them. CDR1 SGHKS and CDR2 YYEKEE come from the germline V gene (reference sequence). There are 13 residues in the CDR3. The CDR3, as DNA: TGTGCCAGCAGCTTGGTAGAAAATGAAAAACTGTTTTTT. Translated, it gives CASSLVENEKLFF.

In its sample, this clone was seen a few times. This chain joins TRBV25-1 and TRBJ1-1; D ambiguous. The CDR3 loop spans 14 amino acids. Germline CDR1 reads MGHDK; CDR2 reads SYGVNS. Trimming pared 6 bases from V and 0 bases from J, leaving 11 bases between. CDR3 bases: TGTGCCAGCAGCCAGACGGGCATGAACACTGAAGCTTTCTTT. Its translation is CASSQTGMNTEAFF. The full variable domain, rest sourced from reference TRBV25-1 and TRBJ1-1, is EADIYQTPRYLVIGTGKKITLECSQTMGHDKMYWYQQDPGMELHLIHYSYGVNSTEKGDLSSESTVSRIRTEHFPLTLESARPSHTSQYLCASSQTGMNTEAFFGQGTRLTVV.